This T cell receptor beta chain was captured in a study of T cells after posttransplantation cyclophosphamide. Study conclusions and caveats: TRB clonality was highly associated with recipient CMV seropositivity and reactivation. Skin or GI-infiltrating T cells shared few TRB sequences with blood. Later post-transplant blood repertoires were often dominated by donor CD8+ memory clones.

This clone occurred a few times. Its antigen is currently unknown. This likely came from a read error, as a far larger clone is one base away. Trimming took off 3 bases at V and 4 bases at J, with 15 bases between the two ends. The CDR3 has 15 residues. The germline gives CDR1 MGHRA, CDR2 YSYEKL. Only in-frame clones appear in the TCRdb table, and some are missing; sequencing was by immunoSEQ multiplex PCR. Recorded here are about 22,000 clones, none singletons. This related bone marrow graft donor gave peripheral blood on the day of marrow donation. This receptor was identified in a woman aged 45-65 years in good health, CMV-negative, and a related stem cell transplant donor. V is TRBV4-1 and J is TRBJ1-2; tentatively, D is TRBD1 (5 bases). The sample was PBMCs. The CDR3 sequence: CASSHDAGQGYGYTF. CDR3 DNA sequence: TGCGCCAGCAGCCACGATGCAGGGCAGGGCTATGGCTACACCTTC.